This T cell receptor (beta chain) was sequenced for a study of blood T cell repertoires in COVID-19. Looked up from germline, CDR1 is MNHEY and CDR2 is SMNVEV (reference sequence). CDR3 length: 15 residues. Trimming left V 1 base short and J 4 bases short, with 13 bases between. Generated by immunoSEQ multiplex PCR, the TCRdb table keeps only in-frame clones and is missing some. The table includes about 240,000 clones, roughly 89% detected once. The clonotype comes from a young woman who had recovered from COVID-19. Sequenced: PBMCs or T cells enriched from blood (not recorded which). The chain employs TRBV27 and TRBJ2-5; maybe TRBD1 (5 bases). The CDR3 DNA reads TGTGCCAGCAGTTTATGGGCAGGGATGTCAGAGACCCAGTACTTC. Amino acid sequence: CASSLWAGMSETQYF.